This entry features one TCR beta chain sequence. No antigen is known for it. Trimming at V came to 5 bases and at J to 14 bases, leaving 9 bases not matched to a gene. CDR1 and CDR2 (germline): SGHDN, FVKESK. The CDR3 consists of 13 residues. This specimen comes from a study of T cells in localized non-small cell lung cancer. Findings and limits, study-wide: Multi-region tumor sequencing was not done, so intratumor heterogeneity could not be excluded. In the blood, greater T cell density corresponded to longer overall survival. In adjacent lung appeared a median approximately 61 of the top 100 tumor clones. Peak T cell clonality was found in uninvolved adjacent lung, exceeding tumor.

Method: immunoSEQ multiplex PCR; TCRdb's copy keeps in-frame clones and lacks some. This sample has 86,000 or so clones, with roughly 86% found just once. This TCR came from a man aged 35 to 69 with stage I lung adenocarcinoma. The chain employs TRBV14 and TRBJ2-1; 10 bases agree with TRBD2. The input for sequencing was peripheral blood, taken before any cancer treatment. As DNA, the CDR3 is TGTGCCAGCAGCACCGGACTAGCGGTGTATAAGTTCTTC. It yields the protein CASSTGLAVYKFF.